This note documents a single TCR beta chain sequence. What it binds is not known. These data originate in a study of T-cell memory formation after mild COVID-19. Overall study context: TCR clusters were mostly donor specific. General observations from the study: There were some responding clones in pre-infection memory, which suggested that cross-reactive memory had joined.

Using its own MiXCR run on the 5' RACE reads, TCRdb lists one record per CDR3 protein. The sample comprises 500,000 to 550,000 distinct CDR3 sequences, over 20% of which are singletons, and around 13% rests with the top ten. The CDR3 is 16 residues long. Trimming stripped 3 bases from V and 2 bases from J, with 16 bases between. In germline, CDR1 is SGHDT, CDR2 YYEEEE. The sequence came from an adult woman who had mild COVID-19 (a few samples of this study predate the infection). Cell type and time point are not known. J is TRBJ2-3 and V is TRBV5-6; D gene unclear. The sequenced sample was PBMCs or a T cell subset sorted from them (not recorded which). CDR3 sequence reads: CASSYEMFGDTDTQYF. DNA of the CDR3: TGTGCCAGCAGCTACGAGATGTTCGGAGACACAGATACGCAGTATTTT.